This T cell receptor (beta chain) stems from a study of cytomegalovirus exposure and HLA in healthy donors. General study findings and limits: Presence/absence analysis assumed near-uniform sequencing depth across donors. In a later analysis, TCR beta V- and J-gene trimming was associated with a missense DCLRE1C variant. A later analysis found most CMV-associated TCR beta chains apparently HLA-restricted. A list of 164 TCR beta chains associated with cytomegalovirus was given.

To note about this clone: Its matching antigen is unknown.

Per germline, CDR1 MNHEY and CDR2 SVGAGI. This CDR3 spans 15 amino acids. Trimming removed 0 bases from V and 6 bases from J; junction bases left unmatched: 5. PCR employed 60 Vbeta and 13 Jbeta primers. The data were produced by immunoSEQ multiplex PCR, yet TCRdb's version contains in-frame clones alone and is incomplete. The table shows 150,000 to 200,000 clones, with around 81% occurring only once. Sequenced sample: PBMCs. The source of this sequence is a man aged 18 to 30 in good health and CMV-seronegative. The rearrangement uses TRBV6-5 and TRBJ1-5; 7 bases align to TRBD1. The DNA of the CDR3 is TGTGCCAGCAGTTACTCAGGAGGGGGCGGTCAGCCCCAGCATTTT. It encodes CASSYSGGGGQPQHF.